There are many counts of the clone carrying this TCR beta chain. The antigen remains undetermined. TCRdb re-analysed the 5' RACE reads in MiXCR, keeping a single row per CDR3 protein. The sample includes roughly 69,000 distinct CDR3 sequences, around a fifth of them seen just once. Whole-study findings and limits: Tumor Tregs overlapped most with tumor, then blood, naive CD4+ cells.

V lost 7 bases and J 2 bases, leaving 6 bases between the germline ends. This CDR3 comprises 12 residues. Germline CDR1 reads MDHEN; CDR2 reads SYDVKM. This TCR came from a female donor with breast cancer. Sequencing was performed on memory CD4+ T cells sorted from a lymph node. Specified subset: memory CD4+ T cells, CD4+CD45RO+CD25-. V usage is TRBV28 and J usage is TRBJ1-5; the D is unclear. The chain's CDR3 is CASISGNQPQHF. The CDR3 coding sequence is TGTGCCAGCATCTCAGGCAATCAGCCCCAGCATTTT.